These 29 T cell receptor beta chains were all obtained from the same sample, sequenced in a study of cytotoxic CD8 clonotypes in ibrutinib-treated CLL. The assay was immunoSEQ multiplex PCR, and TCRdb's table has in-frame clones only and misses some. There are roughly 150,000 clones in the sample; 81% occur only once, and about 2.1% lies in the top ten. Sequencing was performed on PBMCs, taken after 12 months of ibrutinib treatment. The receptors derive from a human donor with chronic lymphocytic leukemia.

V is TRBV19 and J is TRBJ2-3; 9 nucleotides match TRBD2. The CDR3 has 16 residues. In germline, CDR1 is LNHDA, CDR2 SQIVND (reference sequence). V shed 3 bases and J 2 bases; nucleotides not matched to a gene: 6. This chain's CDR3 is CASSIPQRGATDTQYF. CDR3 nucleotide sequence: TGTGCCAGTAGTATTCCCCAGCGGGGGGCCACAGATACGCAGTATTTT.

This sequence joins TRBV7-9 and TRBJ1-1, with 9 bases aligning to TRBD1. Germline V CDR1 and CDR2: SEHNR, FQNEAQ (reference sequence). The CDR3 spans 13 residues. Unmatched junction bases numbered 3, after V lost 6 bases and J lost 4 bases. The CDR3 is CASRDRGVTEAFF. CDR3 coding DNA: TGTGCCAGCAGGGACAGGGGAGTCACTGAAGCTTTCTTT.

The chain links TRBV12-5 to TRBJ2-2, with D possibly matching TRBD1 (8 bases). V gave up 6 bases and J gave up 5 bases, with 16 bases separating them. The CDR3 is made up of 15 amino acids. Per germline, CDR1 LGHNT and CDR2 FRNRAP. CDR3 in amino acids: CASGKGQGGTGELFF. CDR3 sequence (DNA): TGTGCTAGTGGCAAAGGACAGGGAGGGACCGGGGAGCTGTTTTTT.

The chain joins TRBV21-1 to TRBJ2-3; the D call of TRBD2 is as the table states it, not checked on the DNA. TRBV21-1 is a pseudogene segment. CDR3 length equals 15 residues. This chain's CDR3 is CASSTLSGSTDTQYF. The CDR3 coding sequence is TGTGCCAGCAGCACACTTAGCGGGAGTACAGATACGCAGTATTTT.

The chain uses TRBV20-1 and TRBJ2-5, with D possibly matching TRBD2 (6 bases). The CDR3 extends over 11 amino acids. Germline V gene sequence: CDR1 DFQATT, CDR2 SNEGSKA (reference sequence). V was cut by 6 bases and J by 4 bases, with 9 bases left in between. This chain's CDR3 is CSAEGGETQYF. The CDR3 nucleotides read TGCAGTGCGGAGGGCGGAGAGACCCAGTACTTC.

The gene calls are TRBV5-1 and TRBJ2-1; D not certain. Germline V gene sequence: CDR1 SGHRS, CDR2 YFSETQ. V gave up 2 bases and J gave up 6 bases, with 6 bases separating them. This CDR3 has 12 residues. This CDR3 is CASSFRFNEQFF. The CDR3 DNA is TGCGCCAGCAGCTTTCGGTTCAATGAGCAGTTCTTC.

This CDR3 is CSVEQGSGYEQYF. In nucleotides, the CDR3 is TGCAGCGTGGAACAGGGGTCTGGCTACGAGCAGTACTTC. The V gene is TRBV29-1, the J gene TRBJ2-7; 7 bases align to TRBD1. With 6 bases clipped from V and 3 bases from J, the junction kept 8 bases outside the gene matches. The CDR3 consists of 13 residues. The germline V gene has CDR1 SQVTM and CDR2 ANQGSEA.

This chain uses TRBV2 with TRBJ1-5; possibly TRBD1 for D (5 bases). Trimming removed 1 base from V and 9 bases from J, with 13 bases in between. The CDR3 has 14 residues. The V gene's germline CDR1 is SNHLY and CDR2 FYNNEI. The CDR3 region is CASSEGTTQGPQHF. The CDR3 nucleotides read TGTGCCAGCAGTGAAGGGACTACTCAGGGGCCCCAGCATTTT.

V usage is TRBV6-5 and J usage is TRBJ2-7, with a weak D call TRBD2 (6 bases). With 4 bases removed from V and 3 bases from J, the gap between germline ends came to 10 bases. CDR1 is MNHEY, CDR2 SVGAGI, per germline. The CDR3 sequence is 13 residues long. DNA of the CDR3: TGTGCCAGCAGTTTACGCGGGATCTACGAGCAGTACTTC. Translating it yields CASSLRGIYEQYF.

The chain's CDR3 is CASSEVEGALGNQPQHF. Here the CDR3 DNA reads TGCGCCAGCAGTGAGGTCGAGGGAGCTCTTGGCAATCAGCCCCAGCATTTT. J is TRBJ1-5 and V is TRBV10-1; D not certain. Looked up from germline, CDR1 is WNHNN and CDR2 is SYGVQD (reference sequence). The ends were cut back, 2 bases at V and 2 bases at J, with 16 bases in the middle. The CDR3 runs 17 residues.

The chain uses TRBV19 and TRBJ1-2, with a tentative D call TRBD1 (6 bases). The ends were cut back, 6 bases at V and 8 bases at J, with 19 bases in the middle. Germline V gene lookup returns CDR1 LNHDA and CDR2 SQIVND (reference sequence). The CDR3 totals 14 residues. The CDR3 sequence: CASSPRGPTLGYTF. CDR3 DNA sequence: TGTGCCAGTAGCCCCAGGGGTCCTACGCTCGGCTACACCTTC. The whole variable domain, remainder taken from reference TRBV19 and TRBJ1-2, is DGGITQSPKYLFRKEGQNVTLSCEQNLNHDAMYWYRQDPGQGLRLIYYSQIVNDFQKGDIAEGYSVSREKKESFPLTVTSAQKNPTAFYLCASSPRGPTLGYTFGSGTRLTVV.

In regard to this clone: Possible read error: a much larger clone is one base away. The sample carries other DNA sequences with the same CDR3. The rearrangement uses TRBV5-4 and TRBJ2-7; 8 bases are a match to TRBD1. Looked up from germline, CDR1 is SGHNT and CDR2 is YYREEE (reference sequence). V dropped 4 bases and J dropped 4; count of bases not matched to a gene: 7. CDR3 size: 14 residues. The CDR3 protein is CASSTGTGFYEQYF. The CDR3 DNA reads as TGTGCCAGCAGCACCGGGACAGGATTTTACGAGCAGTACTTC.

The chain carries TRBV18 and TRBJ2-7; possible D gene TRBD1, 5 bases. This CDR3 spans 14 amino acids. The ends were cut back, 8 bases at V and 1 base at J, with 15 bases in the middle. CDR1 KGHSH and CDR2 LQKENI come from the germline V gene. The CDR3 region is CASTSDSASYEQYF. The CDR3 DNA follows: TGTGCCAGCACCTCTGACAGCGCTTCCTACGAGCAGTACTTC.

The CDR3 spells CASSQDSANYNEQFF. The CDR3 coding sequence is TGTGCCAGCAGCCAGGACAGCGCTAATTACAATGAGCAGTTCTTC. The J gene is TRBJ2-1, the V gene TRBV11-2, with D possibly TRBD1 on 6 matching bases. The germline V gene encodes CDR1 SGHAT and CDR2 FQNNGV. The CDR3 is 15 residues long. V dropped 5 bases and J dropped 4 bases, with 15 bases sitting between them.

CDR3 bases: TGTGCCAGCAGGTCGACTAGTAGCACAGATACGCAGTATTTT. Amino acid sequence: CASRSTSSTDTQYF. This chain connects TRBV7-9 to TRBJ2-3; tentative D call: TRBD2 (6 bases). The CDR3 covers 14 residues. V was clipped by 6 bases and J by 0 bases, with 10 bases between them. The germline gives CDR1 SEHNR, CDR2 FQNEAQ (reference sequence).

This clone was seen once. The chain recombines TRBV9 with TRBJ2-1; 8 bases line up with TRBD2. The CDR3 runs to 15 residues. Trimming removed 1 base from V and 7 bases from J; junction bases left unmatched: 7. Looked up from germline, CDR1 is SGDLS and CDR2 is YYNGEE. CDR3 nucleotide sequence: TGTGCCAGCAGCGTAAGGGGTAGCGGGGCAAATGAGCAGTTCTTC. Translating it yields CASSVRGSGANEQFF.

The chain uses TRBV13 and TRBJ2-6; D is possibly TRBD1 (6 bases). The CDR3 totals 16 residues. The V end was cut by 4 bases, the J end by 4 bases, with 14 bases between. The germline V gene has CDR1 PRHDT and CDR2 FYEKMQ (reference sequence). The CDR3 reads CASSYIQGPGANVLTF. CDR3 nucleotide sequence: TGTGCCAGCAGCTATATACAGGGCCCCGGGGCCAACGTCCTGACTTTC.

The CDR3 coding sequence is TGTGCATCAGGGGCAGCCAAAAACATTCAGTACTTC. Protein: CASGAAKNIQYF. The chain combines TRBV28 with TRBJ2-4, with D tentatively TRBD1 (6 bases). The CDR3 extends over 12 amino acids. Germline CDR1 reads MDHEN; CDR2 reads SYDVKM. The full variable domain, its missing parts supplied by reference TRBV28 and TRBJ2-4, is DVKVTQSSRYLVKRTGEKVFLECVQDMDHENMFWYRQDPGLGLRLIYFSYDVKMKEKGDIPEGYSVSREKKERFSLILESASTNQTSMYLCASGAAKNIQYFGAGTRLSVL.

V gene TRBV5-1 combines with J gene TRBJ1-1; 9 nucleotides match TRBD1. CDR3 length equals 17 residues. Per the germline V gene, CDR1 is SGHRS and CDR2 is YFSETQ. V shed 0 bases, J shed 6 bases, and the junction held 12 bases outside the gene matches. CDR3 in amino acids: CASSLEVGTGYDAEAFF. In DNA, the CDR3 is TGCGCCAGCAGCTTGGAGGTGGGGACAGGGTATGACGCTGAAGCTTTCTTT. Looking up the rest from reference TRBV5-1 and TRBJ1-1 gives the full variable domain: KAGVTQTPRYLIKTRGQQVTLSCSPISGHRSVSWYQQTPGQGLQFLFEYFSETQRNKGNFPGRFSGRQFSNSRSEMNVSTLELGDSALYLCASSLEVGTGYDAEAFFGQGTRLTVV.

The chain is built from TRBV7-8 and TRBJ2-7; D could derive from TRBD1 or TRBD2 (5 bases each). CDR3 length: 14 residues. Germline V gives CDR1 SGHVS, CDR2 FQNEAQ. V was clipped by 3 bases and J by 6 bases, with 15 bases between them. Written as DNA, the CDR3 is TGTGCCAGCAGCTTTCTGAGCCGGGGCTCCGAGCAGTACTTC. It yields the protein CASSFLSRGSEQYF.

This chain connects TRBV4-3 to TRBJ1-2; D is possibly TRBD1 (5 bases). The CDR3 runs to 17 residues. Between the trimmed V and J ends, which lost 1 base and 0 bases, there was a span of 15 bases. Germline V gene data show CDR1 as LGHNA and CDR2 as YSLEER. The CDR3 protein is CASSQVQGLRTNYGYTF. The CDR3 DNA follows: TGCGCCAGCAGCCAAGTCCAGGGTCTAAGGACTAACTATGGCTACACCTTC.

As for this clone: This CDR3 is also generated by other DNA sequences in the sample. V and J are TRBV6-6 and TRBJ1-2; D gene unclear. The CDR3 runs to 14 residues. Per the germline V gene, CDR1 is MNHNY and CDR2 is SVGAGI (reference sequence). The V and J ends lost 0 bases and 3 bases respectively, with 8 bases between them. As DNA, the CDR3 is TGTGCCAGCAGTTACTCTAGGGCCGACTATGGCTACACCTTC. Protein sequence: CASSYSRADYGYTF.

The chain couples TRBV18 to TRBJ2-3; D remains unclear. Germline CDR1 is KGHSH and CDR2 is LQKENI. Trimming took 1 base from V and 0 from J, leaving 8 bases between them. The CDR3 loop spans 15 amino acids. The CDR3 region is CASSPRVTSTDTQYF. CDR3 in DNA: TGTGCCAGCTCACCACGGGTAACTAGCACAGATACGCAGTATTTT.

This chain's CDR3 is CASSSKTGGSYNSPLHF. CDR3 in DNA: TGCGCCAGCAGCTCGAAGACGGGTGGTTCCTATAATTCACCCCTCCACTTT. The rearrangement uses TRBV5-1 and TRBJ1-6; D unclear. This CDR3 contains 17 residues. The V and J ends lost 3 bases and 1 base respectively, with 14 bases between them. Germline V gene lookup returns CDR1 SGHRS and CDR2 YFSETQ.

V gene TRBV4-3 combines with J gene TRBJ1-1; D unresolved. The germline V gene has CDR1 LGHNA and CDR2 YSLEER. The V gene lost 0 bases and the J gene lost 0 bases, with 8 bases spanning the gap. CDR3 length: 15 amino acids. The CDR3 coding sequence is TGCGCCAGCAGCCAAGATAAAGGAGTGAACACTGAAGCTTTCTTT. As protein: CASSQDKGVNTEAFF.

V is TRBV9 and J is TRBJ1-2; TRBD1 aligns across 10 bases. V was clipped by 7 bases and J by 7 bases; unmatched bases: 13. This CDR3 spans 15 amino acids. Per germline, CDR1 SGDLS and CDR2 YYNGEE. CDR3 region: CASHLTGGMEGGYTF. The CDR3 coding sequence is TGTGCCAGCCACCTGACAGGGGGCATGGAGGGTGGCTACACCTTC.

The J gene is TRBJ1-1, the V gene TRBV30; D is ambiguous. The CDR3 is 13 amino acids. Trimming removed 4 bases at V and 5 bases at J, with 14 bases between. Germline loops: CDR1 GTSNPN, CDR2 SVGIG (reference sequence). The CDR3 nucleotides read TGTGCCTGGACCAGTAGGGCGTCGACTGAAGCTTTCTTT. Amino acid sequence: CAWTSRASTEAFF.

This clone was counted only a few times. J is TRBJ2-1 and V is TRBV2; D gene ambiguous. CDR3 length: 13 amino acids. V shed 4 bases and J shed 0 bases, with 4 bases lying between them. From germline, CDR1 is SNHLY and CDR2 FYNNEI. CDR3 protein: CASSAISYNEQFF. The DNA of the CDR3 is TGTGCCAGCAGTGCAATCTCCTACAATGAGCAGTTCTTC.

The V and J genes are TRBV4-1 and TRBJ2-2, with 12 bases identical to TRBD1. The junction had 7 bases not matched to a gene; V was cut back by 5 bases and J by 6 bases. CDR1 is MGHRA and CDR2 is YSYEKL in the germline V gene. The CDR3 loop spans 16 amino acids. The chain's CDR3 is CASSRIRDRGPGELFF. The DNA of the CDR3 is TGCGCCAGCAGCAGGATCCGGGACAGGGGGCCCGGGGAGCTGTTTTTT.